Each of the 27 T cell receptor beta chains below was sequenced from the same sample in a study of shared clonotypes between healthy human individuals. Sequencing was performed with immunoSEQ multiplex PCR; in TCRdb, only in-frame clones are kept and a portion is missing. This table has around 2.1 million clones, roughly 91% appearing once. Positive CCR7 selection of CD45RO-negative cells yielded the naive CD8 cells, and terminally differentiated effector memory CD45RA+ cells were excluded. The material sequenced was naive CD8+ T cells from PBMCs. All receptors come from a young man in good health. Some clones in this sample may be carry-over from other donors' samples.

The gene calls are TRBV30 and TRBJ1-2; no clear D. Deletions cut 4 bases from V and 5 bases from J, with 14 bases between. The germline V gene encodes CDR1 GTSNPN and CDR2 SVGIG (reference sequence). This CDR3 is 13 amino acids long. The CDR3, as DNA: TGTGCCTGGACGTTTATATATTTATATGGCTACACCTTC. As protein: CAWTFIYLYGYTF.

The V gene is TRBV28, the J gene TRBJ2-7, with D maybe TRBD1 (5 bases). The CDR3 consists of 12 residues. Germline V gives CDR1 MDHEN, CDR2 SYDVKM. CDR3 sequence reads: CPTGAGFYEQYF. The CDR3 DNA reads TGTCCTACTGGGGCAGGGTTCTACGAGCAGTACTTC.

As for this clone: This specimen includes other DNA sequences encoding the same CDR3. The V and J genes are TRBV14 and TRBJ1-1; no firm D call. Trimming cost V 0 bases and J 0 bases, with 11 bases left between them. The CDR3 totals 16 residues. CDR1 SGHDN and CDR2 FVKESK come from the germline V gene. The CDR3 region has the DNA TGTGCCAGCAGCCAAGATGGGGAAGGCATGAACACTGAAGCTTTCTTT. Encoded protein: CASSQDGEGMNTEAFF.

The gene calls are TRBV30 and TRBJ2-1; D might be TRBD2 (6 bases). Trimming removed 3 bases from V and 1 base from J, with 13 bases in between. Germline V lookup: CDR1 GTSNPN, CDR2 SVGIG (reference sequence). CDR3 length: 15 residues. CDR3 DNA: TGTGCCTGGAGGCCCCTCGGGGGATCCTACAATGAGCAGTTCTTC. Encoded protein: CAWRPLGGSYNEQFF.

This rearrangement joins TRBV11-2 to TRBJ1-2; 11 bases match TRBD1. CDR3 size: 17 residues. J was trimmed by 6 bases and V by 5 bases; bases with no gene match: 14. From germline, CDR1 is SGHAT and CDR2 FQNNGV. For the CDR3, the DNA is TGTGCCAGCAGCCCCCGGGACAGGGGGACGGAGGACCATGGCTACACCTTC. Translated, it gives CASSPRDRGTEDHGYTF. Looking up the rest from reference TRBV11-2 and TRBJ1-2 gives the full variable domain: EAGVAQSPRYKIIEKRQSVAFWCNPISGHATLYWYQQILGQGPKLLIQFQNNGVVDDSQLPKDRFSAERLKGVDSTLKIQPAKLEDSAVYLCASSPRDRGTEDHGYTFGSGTRLTVV.

The chain uses TRBV6-5 and TRBJ1-3, with TRBD1 matching over 7 bases. Judging by the DNA end, TRBJ2-2 fits better; the J call may be wrong. The CDR3 runs to 14 residues. Germline V gene data show CDR1 as MNHEY and CDR2 as SVGAGI. The CDR3 bases are TGTGCCAGCAGTTACACAGGGGACACCGGGGAGCTGTTTTTT. Protein sequence: CASSYTGDTGELFF.

The CDR3 is CASSQDRGYNQPQHF. Written as DNA, the CDR3 is TGTGCCAGCAGTCAAGACAGGGGCTACAATCAGCCCCAGCATTTT. V usage is TRBV2 and J usage is TRBJ1-5; 8 nucleotides align to TRBD1. The CDR3 loop spans 15 amino acids. The ends lost 5 bases at V and 3 bases at J; junction bases unmatched: 6. Germline lookup yields CDR1 SNHLY and CDR2 FYNNEI.

Comment on this clone: Other DNA sequences in this specimen translate into the identical CDR3. This rearrangement joins TRBV28 to TRBJ2-1; D is perhaps TRBD1 (5 bases). V gave up 5 bases and J gave up 0 bases, with 8 bases separating them. The CDR3 runs 14 residues. The germline V gene has CDR1 MDHEN and CDR2 SYDVKM. CDR3 sequence reads: CASSRQSSYNEQFF. As DNA, the CDR3 is TGTGCCAGCAGTCGACAGAGCTCCTACAATGAGCAGTTCTTC.

The V and J genes are TRBV5-1 and TRBJ2-7, with 8 nucleotides matching TRBD2. Germline V gene sequence: CDR1 SGHRS, CDR2 YFSETQ. The CDR3 contains 16 residues. J was trimmed by 0 bases and V by 0 bases; bases with no gene match: 5. The CDR3 sequence is CASSLGVSGASYEQYF. For the CDR3, the DNA is TGCGCCAGCAGCTTGGGTGTTAGCGGGGCCTCCTACGAGCAGTACTTC.

V and J are TRBV9 and TRBJ2-1; 8 bases agree with TRBD2. The CDR3 spans 16 residues. Germline V CDR1 and CDR2: SGDLS, YYNGEE. The V segment lost 3 bases and the J segment 0 bases; nucleotides outside the gene matches: 5. CDR3 in amino acids: CASSGRSGSSYNEQFF. CDR3 in DNA: TGTGCCAGCAGCGGGAGAAGCGGGAGCTCCTACAATGAGCAGTTCTTC.

The chain links TRBV4-1 to TRBJ2-3, with TRBD2 identical over 8 bases. The J segment lost 4 bases and the V segment lost 1 base, leaving 10 bases of the junction unmatched. Germline CDR1 MGHRA, CDR2 YSYEKL. The CDR3 is made up of 17 amino acids. CDR3 protein: CASSQVVREAVPDTQYF. The CDR3 DNA follows: TGCGCCAGCAGCCAAGTTGTGCGGGAGGCCGTCCCAGATACGCAGTATTTT.

The rearrangement joins TRBV5-1 to TRBJ2-7; D unresolved. Trimming took off 0 bases at V and 3 bases at J, with 19 bases between the two ends. CDR1 is SGHRS, CDR2 YFSETQ, per germline. The CDR3 has 17 residues. CDR3 region: CASSLAPYRNRVYEQYF. The CDR3 coding sequence is TGCGCCAGCAGCTTGGCACCGTATCGGAACAGAGTCTACGAGCAGTACTTC.

The sample holds a few counts of this clone. The genes are TRBV7-6 and TRBJ1-3; D call uncertain. Germline CDR1 SGHVS, CDR2 FNYEAQ. CDR3 length: 15 residues. Trimming removed 2 bases from V and 0 bases from J, with 8 bases in between. The CDR3 loop reads CASSLRSGSGNTIYF. Here the CDR3 DNA reads TGTGCCAGCAGCTTACGGTCGGGCTCTGGAAACACCATATATTTT.

As concerns this clone: The sample contains more than one DNA sequence encoding this CDR3. This chain joins TRBV27 and TRBJ2-7, with D unresolved. The V gene lost 0 bases and the J gene lost 2 bases, with 8 bases spanning the gap. The CDR3 totals 14 residues. CDR1 and CDR2 (germline): MNHEY, SMNVEV (reference sequence). The DNA for the CDR3 is TGTGCCAGCAGTTTATCTCGGGTCCCCTACGAGCAGTACTTC. This encodes CASSLSRVPYEQYF.

V gene TRBV6-6 combines with J gene TRBJ2-3; 7 bases line up with TRBD2. The J segment lost 1 base and the V segment lost 8 bases, leaving 9 bases of the junction unmatched. CDR3 length: 15 residues. Germline V CDR1 and CDR2: MNHNY, SVGAGI (reference sequence). CDR3 bases: TGTGCCAGCCCGGCGGGGGTCGGCGGCACAGATACGCAGTATTTT. Translating gives CASPAGVGGTDTQYF.

V gene TRBV28 combines with J gene TRBJ2-3; TRBD1 aligns across 10 bases. Germline V gene lookup returns CDR1 MDHEN and CDR2 SYDVKM. This CDR3 spans 14 amino acids. J lost 4 bases, V lost 5 bases, and 3 bases had no gene match. CDR3 amino acids: CASSPTGGPDTQYF. The CDR3 DNA sequence: TGTGCCAGCAGTCCGACAGGGGGCCCAGATACGCAGTATTTT. Complete variable domain (other parts from reference TRBV28 and TRBJ2-3): DVKVTQSSRYLVKRTGEKVFLECVQDMDHENMFWYRQDPGLGLRLIYFSYDVKMKEKGDIPEGYSVSREKKERFSLILESASTNQTSMYLCASSPTGGPDTQYFGPGTRLTVL.

The chain recombines TRBV6-7 with TRBJ2-4; 14 positions agree with TRBD2. TRBV6-7 is labeled an ORF, and its function is uncertain. The trim removed 7 bases at V and 3 bases at J, leaving 17 bases unmatched. This CDR3 comprises 20 residues. As DNA, the CDR3 is TGTGCCAGCACGGGACTAGCGGGAGTGGTCGGTGGGGAGAACAAAAACATTCAGTACTTC. Translated, it gives CASTGLAGVVGGENKNIQYF.

This clone was seen once. This sample includes further DNA sequences coding for the same CDR3. The chain combines TRBV7-3 with TRBJ1-1; 9 nucleotides line up with TRBD1. Germline V gene sequence: CDR1 SGHTA, CDR2 FQGTGA. Trimming at V came to 4 bases and at J to 2 bases, leaving 2 bases not matched to a gene. There are 14 residues in the CDR3. The CDR3 here is CASSSDRGNTEAFF. The CDR3 coding sequence is TGTGCCAGCAGCTCGGACAGGGGCAACACTGAAGCTTTCTTT.

The chain couples TRBV13 to TRBJ2-7; TRBD2 matches at 9 bases. The CDR3 runs 15 residues. Per germline, CDR1 PRHDT and CDR2 FYEKMQ (reference sequence). Trimming at V came to 5 bases and at J to 2 bases, leaving 7 bases not matched to a gene. The CDR3 coding sequence is TGTGCCAGCAGCGCACTAGCGGGCAAAGCCTACGAGCAGTACTTC. Amino acid sequence: CASSALAGKAYEQYF.

The chain carries TRBV27 and TRBJ1-3, with a weak D call TRBD1 (5 bases). CDR3 length equals 18 residues. From germline, CDR1 is MNHEY and CDR2 SMNVEV (reference sequence). With 5 bases removed from V and 4 bases from J, the gap between germline ends came to 24 bases. CDR3 sequence (DNA): TGTGCCAGCAGTCCCGGGGGACCTCACGATATAGGAGGAAACACCATATATTTT. The encoded protein is CASSPGGPHDIGGNTIYF.

This chain joins TRBV27 and TRBJ2-5, with TRBD2 matching 9 bases. V shed 0 bases and J 4 bases; nucleotides not matched to a gene: 3. Germline-derived CDR1 and CDR2 are MNHEY and SMNVEV (reference sequence). This CDR3 has 15 amino acids. The CDR3, as DNA: TGTGCCAGCAGTTTATCAGGGCGGGGGGGAGAGACCCAGTACTTC. It specifies CASSLSGRGGETQYF.

The rearrangement uses TRBV7-9 and TRBJ2-3; tentative D call: TRBD1 (7 bases). There are 16 residues in the CDR3. The V gene lost 4 bases and the J gene lost 2 bases, with 16 bases spanning the gap. Germline CDR1 reads SEHNR; CDR2 reads FQNEAQ (reference sequence). The CDR3 reads CASSSRQGGDTDTQYF. As DNA, the CDR3 is TGTGCCAGCAGCTCCAGACAGGGCGGGGACACAGATACGCAGTATTTT.

The gene calls are TRBV11-1 and TRBJ2-1; 7 bases are shared with TRBD2. The V gene's germline CDR1 is SGHAT and CDR2 FQDESV (reference sequence). CDR3 length: 14 residues. V lost 2 bases and J lost 2; bases outside the gene matches: 0. CDR3 nucleotide sequence: TGTGCCAGCAGCTTACGGGGGGCCTACAATGAGCAGTTCTTC. Amino acid sequence: CASSLRGAYNEQFF. Full variable domain (outside the CDR3, taken from reference TRBV11-1 and TRBJ2-1): EAEVAQSPRYKITEKSQAVAFWCDPISGHATLYWYRQILGQGPELLVQFQDESVVDDSQLPKDRFSAERLKGVDSTLKIQPAELGDSAMYLCASSLRGAYNEQFFGPGTRLTVL.

About this clone itself: Other DNA sequences within the sample encode an identical CDR3. V gene TRBV27 combines with J gene TRBJ2-7, with 9 bases lining up with TRBD1. CDR1 MNHEY and CDR2 SMNVEV come from the germline V gene (reference sequence). Trimming took 3 bases from V and 1 from J; bases not matched to a gene: 1. This CDR3 comprises 14 residues. DNA for the CDR3: TGTGCCAGCAGTTTGACAGGGGGTTCCTACGAGCAGTACTTC. This codes for CASSLTGGSYEQYF.

V is TRBV4-3 and J is TRBJ1-2; D remains ambiguous. The CDR3 contains 15 residues. In germline, CDR1 is LGHNA, CDR2 YSLEER. V lost 0 bases, J lost 5 bases, and 13 bases lay in between. The CDR3 reads CASSQDKGFGYGYTF. The DNA of the CDR3 is TGCGCCAGCAGCCAAGATAAGGGATTTGGGTATGGCTACACCTTC.

In DNA, the CDR3 is TGTGCCAGTAGTATAAATTCAGGATTTTCCTACGAGCAGTACTTC. As protein: CASSINSGFSYEQYF. V and J are TRBV19 and TRBJ2-7; D is unresolved. This CDR3 is 15 amino acids long. Between the trimmed V and J ends, which lost 2 bases and 1 base, there was a span of 12 bases. Per germline, CDR1 LNHDA and CDR2 SQIVND (reference sequence).

This clone was recorded once. The chain joins TRBV27 to TRBJ2-1; the D gene is possibly TRBD1 (5 bases). Germline V gene sequence: CDR1 MNHEY, CDR2 SMNVEV (reference sequence). V was shortened by 0 bases and J by 10 bases, with 16 bases between the two germline ends. This CDR3 contains 15 residues. The CDR3 DNA reads as TGTGCCAGCAGTTTATCGAGTGCAGGGCTCTGGGAGCAGTTCTTC. Protein: CASSLSSAGLWEQFF.